The subject of this entry is one T cell receptor (beta chain). V was clipped by 3 bases and J by 9 bases, with 15 bases between them. From germline, CDR1 is MRHNA and CDR2 SNTAGT. The CDR3 runs to 14 residues. The data belong to a study of shared clonotypes between healthy human individuals. Overall study context: CD8 memory received one plate per donor, CD8 naive two, CD4 memory three and CD4 naive three.

Several immunoSEQ plates received, in even portions, the genomic DNA of each subset. Here immunoSEQ multiplex PCR was the method, and the copy in TCRdb shows in-frame clones only, minus some. The sample gives more than 2,000,000 clones, 90% to 95% of which show up once; around 0.4% is in the top ten. This receptor was identified in a man in his late teens or twenties in good health. Some clones in this sample may be carry-over from other donors' samples. Source material: naive CD4+ T cells from PBMCs. Subset denoted: CD45RA+ positively selected. The chain links TRBV6-4 to TRBJ2-1; no definite D call. The CDR3 here is CASSDEVGYGEQFF. CDR3 DNA: TGTGCCAGCAGTGATGAGGTAGGGTATGGTGAGCAGTTCTTC.